The rows below give T cell receptor beta chains drawn from one sample of a study of blood T cell repertoires in COVID-19. Clones were sequenced by immunoSEQ multiplex PCR, and TCRdb holds only the in-frame ones, with some missing. This sample carries tens of thousands of clones, 85% of them seen once, and the ten largest clones take about 17%. Sequencing used peripheral blood. These receptors originate from a human donor in a cohort sampled during active COVID-19. The CDR3 runs from the conserved cysteine through the conserved F or W. Each record gives: CDR3 protein, CDR3 DNA, J gene, V gene, clone size, D gene. D genes are given only for firm matches. The size entry is marked missing in some rows and otherwise reads once, few, many or a size class.

cdr3_aa: CASSPKRAKSTDTQYF
cdr3_nt: TGTGCCAGCAGCCCTAAGAGGGCCAAAAGCACAGATACGCAGTATTTT
j_call: TRBJ2-3
v_call: TRBV14
clone_size: .
d_call: .

cdr3_aa: CASSPPSGTPSPYEQYF
cdr3_nt: TGTGCCAGCTCACCACCGAGTGGGACACCATCTCCCTACGAGCAGTACTTC
j_call: TRBJ2-7
v_call: TRBV18
clone_size: few
d_call: .

cdr3_aa: CASSVGQGPNTEAFF
cdr3_nt: TGTGCCAGCAGCGTAGGTCAGGGGCCGAACACTGAAGCTTTCTTT
j_call: TRBJ1-1
v_call: TRBV9
clone_size: .
d_call: .

cdr3_aa: CASSPWLSESGNTIYF
cdr3_nt: TGTGCCAGCAGCCCCTGGTTGAGTGAGTCTGGAAACACCATATATTTT
j_call: TRBJ1-3
v_call: TRBV7-9
clone_size: few
d_call: .

cdr3_aa: CAISDGLAGTDTQYF
cdr3_nt: TGTGCCATCAGTGACGGACTAGCGGGCACAGATACGCAGTATTTT
j_call: TRBJ2-3
v_call: TRBV10-3
clone_size: .
d_call: TRBD2

cdr3_aa: CSVSAGGLNQPQHF
cdr3_nt: TGCAGCGTTTCAGCAGGGGGCCTCAATCAGCCCCAGCATTTT
j_call: TRBJ1-5
v_call: TRBV29-1
clone_size: .
d_call: TRBD1

cdr3_aa: CATSDGHGTAANYGYTF
cdr3_nt: TGTGCCACCAGTGATGGCCACGGGACAGCAGCTAACTATGGCTACACCTTC
j_call: TRBJ1-2
v_call: TRBV24-1
clone_size: .
d_call: TRBD1

cdr3_aa: CASSLNQEKLFF
cdr3_nt: TGTGCCAGCAGCTTGAACCAGGAAAAACTGTTTTTT
j_call: TRBJ1-4
v_call: TRBV5-4
clone_size: .
d_call: .

cdr3_aa: CSASRHGQGGQPQHF
cdr3_nt: TGCAGTGCTAGTCGGCACGGACAGGGAGGTCAGCCCCAGCATTTT
j_call: TRBJ1-5
v_call: TRBV20-1
clone_size: few
d_call: TRBD1

cdr3_aa: CASSQLTGGLSYGYTF
cdr3_nt: TGCGCCAGCAGTCAATTGACAGGGGGCTTGTCCTATGGCTACACCTTC
j_call: TRBJ1-2
v_call: TRBV23-1
clone_size: .
d_call: TRBD1

cdr3_aa: CASSQDQVGQPQHF
cdr3_nt: TGTGCCAGCAGCCAAGATCAGGTAGGACAGCCCCAGCATTTT
j_call: TRBJ1-5
v_call: TRBV4-2
clone_size: .
d_call: .

cdr3_aa: CASSIGTGSYEQYF
cdr3_nt: TGTGCCAGCAGCATAGGGACAGGGAGCTACGAGCAGTACTTC
j_call: TRBJ2-7
v_call: TRBV6-5
clone_size: .
d_call: TRBD1

cdr3_aa: CASSKGQAPVEQYF
cdr3_nt: TGCGCCAGCAGTAAAGGACAAGCCCCCGTCGAGCAGTACTTC
j_call: TRBJ2-7
v_call: TRBV5-1
clone_size: .
d_call: .

cdr3_aa: CASSYSSSGGSDTQYF
cdr3_nt: TGTGCCAGCAGTTACTCTTCTAGCGGGGGTTCAGATACGCAGTATTTT
j_call: TRBJ2-3
v_call: TRBV6-2/TRBV6-3
clone_size: .
d_call: TRBD2

cdr3_aa: CASSVQGAGNTIYF
cdr3_nt: TGTGCCAGCAGCGTACAGGGGGCGGGAAACACCATATATTTT
j_call: TRBJ1-3
v_call: TRBV9
clone_size: few
d_call: TRBD1

cdr3_aa: CASTAQGALNSPLHF
cdr3_nt: TGTGCCAGTACCGCACAGGGGGCCTTGAATTCACCCCTCCACTTT
j_call: TRBJ1-6
v_call: TRBV19
clone_size: .
d_call: TRBD1

cdr3_aa: CSVEGGSGQYF
cdr3_nt: TGCAGCGTTGAAGGAGGCTCCGGGCAGTACTTC
j_call: TRBJ2-7
v_call: TRBV29-1
clone_size: .
d_call: .

cdr3_aa: CASAPLPGSTYNEQFF
cdr3_nt: TGTGCCAGTGCCCCCCTTCCGGGGAGTACCTACAATGAGCAGTTCTTC
j_call: TRBJ2-1
v_call: TRBV19
clone_size: once
d_call: .

cdr3_aa: CASGQSYEQYF
cdr3_nt: TGTGCTTCGGGACAGAGCTACGAGCAGTACTTC
j_call: TRBJ2-7
v_call: TRBV19
clone_size: .
d_call: TRBD1

cdr3_aa: CSVGQSRVYEQYF
cdr3_nt: TGCAGCGTCGGACAGTCGCGGGTATACGAGCAGTACTTC
j_call: TRBJ2-7
v_call: TRBV29-1
clone_size: .
d_call: .

cdr3_aa: CASSMGYRDRGAGELFF
cdr3_nt: TGTGCCAGCAGCATGGGTTACCGGGACAGGGGGGCCGGGGAGCTGTTTTTT
j_call: TRBJ2-2
v_call: TRBV7-8
clone_size: .
d_call: TRBD1

cdr3_aa: CASSYGTPIDTQYF
cdr3_nt: TGTGCCAGCAGTTACGGGACTCCGATAGATACGCAGTATTTT
j_call: TRBJ2-3
v_call: TRBV27
clone_size: .
d_call: .

cdr3_aa: CASSDQTGSNQPQHF
cdr3_nt: TGTGCCAGCAGCGACCAGACAGGGTCCAATCAGCCCCAGCATTTT
j_call: TRBJ1-5
v_call: TRBV7-2
clone_size: .
d_call: TRBD1

cdr3_aa: CASSQDRTGVYNEQFF
cdr3_nt: TGCGCCAGCAGCCAAGACCGGACAGGGGTGTACAATGAGCAGTTCTTC
j_call: TRBJ2-1
v_call: TRBV4-1
clone_size: .
d_call: TRBD1

cdr3_aa: CASSRRDRANTIYF
cdr3_nt: TGTGCCAGCAGCAGAAGGGACAGGGCAAACACCATATATTTT
j_call: TRBJ1-3
v_call: TRBV21-1
clone_size: .
d_call: .

cdr3_aa: CATQGAGKGYGYTF
cdr3_nt: TGTGCCACCCAAGGGGCAGGGAAGGGCTATGGCTACACCTTC
j_call: TRBJ1-2
v_call: TRBV19
clone_size: .
d_call: .

cdr3_aa: CASSQDLARGQPQHF
cdr3_nt: TGTGCCAGCAGCCAAGATCTAGCCAGGGGCCAGCCCCAGCATTTT
j_call: TRBJ1-5
v_call: TRBV3-1/TRBV3-2
clone_size: few
d_call: .

cdr3_aa: CASRFDRGPAFF
cdr3_nt: TGTGCCAGTAGGTTCGACAGGGGGCCAGCTTTCTTT
j_call: TRBJ1-1
v_call: TRBV19
clone_size: .
d_call: TRBD1

cdr3_aa: CASSLGISYEQYF
cdr3_nt: TGTGCCAGCAGTTTAGGCATATCCTACGAGCAGTACTTC
j_call: TRBJ2-7
v_call: TRBV27
clone_size: .
d_call: .

cdr3_aa: CASSPRQNTEAFF
cdr3_nt: TGTGCCAGCAGCCCTCGACAGAACACTGAAGCTTTCTTT
j_call: TRBJ1-1
v_call: TRBV9
clone_size: .
d_call: .

cdr3_aa: CASMPGGNPEAFF
cdr3_nt: TGTGCCAGCATGCCAGGGGGCAACCCTGAAGCTTTCTTT
j_call: TRBJ1-1
v_call: TRBV6-6
clone_size: .
d_call: TRBD1

cdr3_aa: CASSTPGRDSTDTQYF
cdr3_nt: TGTGCCAGCAGCACCCCCGGCAGGGATAGCACAGATACGCAGTATTTT
j_call: TRBJ2-3
v_call: TRBV7-6
clone_size: .
d_call: .

cdr3_aa: CSVGLGGGYNEQFF
cdr3_nt: TGCAGCGTTGGGTTGGGGGGGGGATACAATGAGCAGTTCTTC
j_call: TRBJ2-1
v_call: TRBV29-1
clone_size: .
d_call: TRBD2

cdr3_aa: CASSGLPGQGNNEQFF
cdr3_nt: TGTGCCAGCAGTGGCCTTCCGGGACAGGGGAACAATGAGCAGTTCTTC
j_call: TRBJ2-1
v_call: TRBV6-1
clone_size: .
d_call: TRBD1

cdr3_aa: CASLLTGMNTEAFF
cdr3_nt: TGTGCCAGCCTCCTGACAGGGATGAACACTGAAGCTTTCTTT
j_call: TRBJ1-1
v_call: TRBV7-2
clone_size: few
d_call: TRBD1

cdr3_aa: CASSPDREAFF
cdr3_nt: TGTGCCAGCAGTCCGGACAGGGAAGCTTTCTTT
j_call: TRBJ1-1
v_call: TRBV2
clone_size: .
d_call: TRBD1

cdr3_aa: CASSEGTGWRGEKLFF
cdr3_nt: TGTGCCAGCAGTGAAGGGACAGGTTGGCGTGGTGAAAAACTGTTTTTT
j_call: TRBJ1-4
v_call: TRBV6-1
clone_size: .
d_call: TRBD1

cdr3_aa: CASSWGQGSTEQYF
cdr3_nt: TGTGCCAGCAGCTGGGGACAGGGTTCGACCGAGCAGTACTTC
j_call: TRBJ2-7
v_call: TRBV5-6
clone_size: .
d_call: TRBD1

cdr3_aa: CASSRPGGAFISEQYF
cdr3_nt: TGTGCCAGCAGCCGCCCCGGGGGGGCTTTTATAAGCGAGCAGTACTTC
j_call: TRBJ2-7
v_call: TRBV3-1/TRBV3-2
clone_size: .
d_call: TRBD2

cdr3_aa: CASSNQGGEQFF
cdr3_nt: TGTGCCAGCAGCAACCAGGGGGGTGAGCAGTTCTTC
j_call: TRBJ2-1
v_call: TRBV5-4
clone_size: .
d_call: .

cdr3_aa: CASSYPIQGGGTEAFF
cdr3_nt: TGTGCCAGCAGTTACCCGATACAGGGAGGGGGGACTGAAGCTTTCTTT
j_call: TRBJ1-1
v_call: TRBV6-2/TRBV6-3
clone_size: .
d_call: .

cdr3_aa: CASSQRLAGEDGELFF
cdr3_nt: TGTGCCAGCAGCCAAAGACTAGCGGGGGAGGACGGGGAGCTGTTTTTT
j_call: TRBJ2-2
v_call: TRBV4-2
clone_size: .
d_call: TRBD2

cdr3_aa: CASSLGTGVTGELFF
cdr3_nt: TGCGCCAGCAGCTTGGGAACAGGGGTAACCGGGGAGCTGTTTTTT
j_call: TRBJ2-2
v_call: TRBV5-1
clone_size: few
d_call: TRBD1

cdr3_aa: CASSLVAASTDTQYF
cdr3_nt: TGTGCCAGCAGCTTGGTAGCGGCAAGCACAGATACGCAGTATTTT
j_call: TRBJ2-3
v_call: TRBV5-5
clone_size: once
d_call: .

cdr3_aa: CASSKSSSNQPQHF
cdr3_nt: TGTGCCAGCAGCAAATCGAGCAGCAATCAGCCCCAGCATTTT
j_call: TRBJ1-5
v_call: TRBV7-2
clone_size: .
d_call: .